This entry describes one T cell receptor beta chain. Its antigen is not identified. This record belongs to a study of blood T cells in healthy people across ages. V was cut by 2 bases and J by 2 bases, with 16 bases left in between. The CDR3 runs 17 residues. Germline assignment: CDR1 MNHEY and CDR2 SVGAGI. A J-beta primer mix and a sample-barcoded 5' primer were used in a second PCR of about 7 to 12 cycles. TCRdb analysed the 5' RACE reads with MiXCR anew, one entry per CDR3 protein. Among some 750,000 distinct CDR3 sequences listed, about a fifth were seen once. The study, taken as a whole, reports: Naive CD4+ cell counts and diversity both ran higher in long-lived than in aged donors. Diversity of TCR beta per million T cells declined in a roughly linear way with age.

Each individual donor underwent a draw of approximately 9.6 milliliters of peripheral blood. The chain employs TRBV6-5 and TRBJ1-3, with unresolved D. The TCR was taken from a man between 65 and 85 years old in good health. The source material was blood. CDR3 DNA sequence: TGTGCCAGCAGTTACCCACATGGACCAGACCCTGGAAACACCATATATTTT. This gives the protein CASSYPHGPDPGNTIYF.